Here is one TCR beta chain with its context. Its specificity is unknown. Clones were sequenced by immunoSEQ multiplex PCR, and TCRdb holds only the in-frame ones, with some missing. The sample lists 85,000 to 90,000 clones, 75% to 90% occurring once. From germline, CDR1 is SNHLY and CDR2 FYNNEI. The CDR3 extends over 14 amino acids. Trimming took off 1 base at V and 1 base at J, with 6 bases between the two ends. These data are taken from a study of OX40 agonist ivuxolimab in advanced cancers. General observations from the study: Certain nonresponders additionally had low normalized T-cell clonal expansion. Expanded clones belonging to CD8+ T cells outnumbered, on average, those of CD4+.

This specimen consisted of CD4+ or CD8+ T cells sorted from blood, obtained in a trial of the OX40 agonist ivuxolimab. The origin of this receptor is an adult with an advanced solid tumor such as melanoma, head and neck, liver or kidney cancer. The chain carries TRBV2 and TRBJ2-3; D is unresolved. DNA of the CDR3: TGTGCCAGCAGTGAAGGGCGAGGCACAGATACGCAGTATTTT. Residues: CASSEGRGTDTQYF.